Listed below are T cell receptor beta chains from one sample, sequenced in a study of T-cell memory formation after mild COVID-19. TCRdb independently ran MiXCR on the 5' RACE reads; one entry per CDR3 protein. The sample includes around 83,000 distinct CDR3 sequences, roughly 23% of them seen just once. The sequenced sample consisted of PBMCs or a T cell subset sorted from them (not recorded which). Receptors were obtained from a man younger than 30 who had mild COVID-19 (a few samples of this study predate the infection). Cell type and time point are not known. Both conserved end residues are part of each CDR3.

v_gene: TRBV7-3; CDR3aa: CASSDGQGYGYTF
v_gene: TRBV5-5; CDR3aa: CASSLSGIGEQYF
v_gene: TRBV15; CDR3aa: CATSSRALTSSYEQYF
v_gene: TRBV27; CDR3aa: CASGYSYNEQFF
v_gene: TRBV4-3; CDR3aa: CASSQESSGGSYEQYF
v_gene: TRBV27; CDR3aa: CASGLSGDRGLYGYTF
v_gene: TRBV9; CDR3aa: CASSPRDRLTYEQYF
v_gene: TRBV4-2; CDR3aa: CASSPPSDGWSGYTF
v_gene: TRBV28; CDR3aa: CASSLLAGENNEQFF
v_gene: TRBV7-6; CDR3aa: CASSLGPRDTQYF
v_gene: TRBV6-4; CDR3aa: CASSRRTASSYNEQFF
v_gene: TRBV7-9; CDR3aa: CASSFLAGSYNEQFF
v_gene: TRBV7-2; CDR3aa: CASSSRLGPDTQYF
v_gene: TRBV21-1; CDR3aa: CASSPPGYTDITQYF
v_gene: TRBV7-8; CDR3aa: CASSLVVNEAFF
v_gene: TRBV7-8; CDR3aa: CASSDTGFGYGYTF
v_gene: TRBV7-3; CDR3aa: CASSPGLAGMDEQFF
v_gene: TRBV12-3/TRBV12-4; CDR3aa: CASSPSVRTGRQETQYF
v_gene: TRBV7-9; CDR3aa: CASNSARGTGDTEAFF
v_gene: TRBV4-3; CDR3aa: CASSQDVGGYEQFF
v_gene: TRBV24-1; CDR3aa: CATEGEGSDTQYF
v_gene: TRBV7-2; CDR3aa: CASTYPGTNYGYTF
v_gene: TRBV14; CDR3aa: CASSPTYTSSGGYGYTF
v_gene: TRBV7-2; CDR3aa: CASSLPTGGYGYTF
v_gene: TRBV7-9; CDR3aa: CASSLPGTSGIYTQYF
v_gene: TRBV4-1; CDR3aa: CASSQETGPYGYTF
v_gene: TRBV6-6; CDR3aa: CASSPTGGPEAFF
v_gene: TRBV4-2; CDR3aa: CASSPGSSGTADTQYF
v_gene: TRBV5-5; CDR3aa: CASSPVSGPQDTQYF
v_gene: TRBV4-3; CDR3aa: CASSQGAGIYEQYF
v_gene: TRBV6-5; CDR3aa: CASSSKGDPNEKLFF
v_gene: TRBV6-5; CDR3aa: CASTERDRANYEQFF
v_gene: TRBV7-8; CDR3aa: CASSAAVTLYGYTF
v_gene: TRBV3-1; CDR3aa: CASSQDFGSTVYGYTF
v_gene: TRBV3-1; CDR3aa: CASSPRVGSTDTQYF
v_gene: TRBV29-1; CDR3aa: CSVGGASTDTQYF
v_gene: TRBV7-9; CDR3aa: CASSFETQETQYF
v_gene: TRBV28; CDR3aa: CASTTYASGNTIYF
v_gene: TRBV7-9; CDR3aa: CASSPTPGSGEHYEQYF
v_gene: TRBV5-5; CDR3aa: CASLPWGGHTGELFF
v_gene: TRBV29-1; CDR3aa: CSPIQEGRAFF
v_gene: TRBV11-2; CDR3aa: CASSATGREKNIQYF
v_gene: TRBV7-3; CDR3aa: CASSPGLAGGDEQFF
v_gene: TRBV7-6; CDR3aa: CASSFGVGTGELFF
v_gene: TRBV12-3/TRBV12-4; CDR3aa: CASRSGSNTEAFF
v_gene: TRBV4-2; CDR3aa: CASSQVTSGVENEQFF
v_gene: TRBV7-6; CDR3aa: CASSALISGGAHEQFF
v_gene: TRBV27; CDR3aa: CASSLGVSSVRDTQYF
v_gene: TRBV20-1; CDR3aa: CSASNERAFF
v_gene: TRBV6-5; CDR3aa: CASRATTPSYNSPLHF